A single sample gave rise to the 20 T cell receptor beta chains below, sequenced in a study of blood T cell repertoires in COVID-19 (dated by TCRdb to the early 2020s). Libraries came from the immunoSEQ multiplex PCR assay. TCRdb's version of the immuneACCESS table is confined to in-frame rearrangements and falls short of the full clone set. An unresolved V gene accounts for under half of the shortfall where checked; the remainder is of unknown origin. Across this sample there are 230,000 or so clones, with roughly 88% seen only once. 3% to 4.5% of the sample belongs to the ten largest clones. Sequenced sample: PBMCs or T cells enriched from blood (not recorded which). The receptors were gathered from a woman in her thirties or forties with acute COVID-19.

This clone was detected only once. The rearrangement joins TRBV9 to TRBJ1-2, with D hard to call. The CDR3 covers 15 residues. Germline V gene lookup returns CDR1 SGDLS and CDR2 YYNGEE. V gave up 3 bases and J gave up 3 bases, with 15 bases separating them. The CDR3 coding sequence is TGTGCCAGCAGCGCAACGATGTGGCAAGACTATGGCTACACCTTC. Its translation: CASSATMWQDYGYTF.

This clone was seen only a few times. J is TRBJ1-4 and V is TRBV3-1 (or the pseudogene TRBV3-2); D perhaps matches TRBD1 (6 bases). V lost 5 bases and J lost 3, with 13 bases in between. From germline, CDR1 is LGHDT and CDR2 YNNKEL (reference sequence). The CDR3 spans 15 residues. The CDR3: CASSYTGRANEKLFF. The CDR3 nucleotides are TGTGCCAGCAGCTATACAGGGAGGGCTAATGAAAAACTGTTTTTT.

This clone showed up just once. J is TRBJ2-3 and V is TRBV27; 11 nucleotides align to TRBD1. Germline CDR1 reads MNHEY; CDR2 reads SMNVEV (reference sequence). There are 14 residues in the CDR3. With 5 bases clipped from V and 6 bases from J, the junction kept 4 bases outside the gene matches. CDR3 region: CASSRTGGMDTQYF. The CDR3 DNA is TGTGCCAGCAGTCGGACAGGGGGCATGGATACGCAGTATTTT.

This chain uses TRBV2 with TRBJ1-1; 8 bases match TRBD1. The ends lost 7 bases at V and 6 bases at J; junction bases unmatched: 7. The CDR3 covers 13 residues. Germline V gene sequence: CDR1 SNHLY, CDR2 FYNNEI. The CDR3 here is CASTRTGTSEAFF. CDR3 DNA: TGTGCCAGCACCCGGACAGGGACATCTGAAGCTTTCTTT. The full variable domain, its missing parts supplied by reference TRBV2 and TRBJ1-1, is EPEVTQTPSHQVTQMGQEVILRCVPISNHLYFYWYRQILGQKVEFLVSFYNNEISEKSEIFDDQFSVERPDGSNFTLKIRSTKLEDSAMYFCASTRTGTSEAFFGQGTRLTVV.

This chain connects TRBV7-6 to TRBJ1-1; maybe TRBD1 (6 bases). The V end lost 3 bases, the J end lost 5 bases, and 7 bases lay between the germline ends. This CDR3 contains 12 residues. Germline V lookup: CDR1 SGHVS, CDR2 FNYEAQ. DNA for the CDR3: TGTGCCAGCAGCTTCCAGGGGACTGAAGCTTTCTTT. It specifies CASSFQGTEAFF.

The chain links TRBV5-4 to TRBJ1-1, with D possibly TRBD1 on 6 matching bases. The ends were cut back, 5 bases at V and 9 bases at J, with 11 bases in the middle. The CDR3 extends over 11 amino acids. CDR1 is SGHNT, CDR2 YYREEE, per germline (reference sequence). The CDR3 loop is CASSETGQAFF. Written as DNA, the CDR3 is TGTGCCAGCAGTGAAACAGGGCAAGCTTTCTTT.

CDR3 in DNA: TGCGCCAGCAGCCATCTGGGACAGGGATATGGCTACACCTTC. Its protein product is CASSHLGQGYGYTF. This chain connects TRBV4-3 to TRBJ1-2; 9 bases align to TRBD1. This CDR3 contains 14 residues. Germline lookup yields CDR1 LGHNA and CDR2 YSLEER. V was pared by 3 bases and J by 5 bases, with 4 bases of the junction left unmatched.

The rearrangement uses TRBV11-2 and TRBJ1-5; D unresolved. Germline-derived CDR1 and CDR2 are SGHAT and FQNNGV. The CDR3 consists of 13 residues. V lost 5 bases, J lost 1 base, and 6 bases lay in between. The CDR3 DNA sequence: TGTGCCAGCAGCGCGCGGAGCAATCAGCCCCAGCATTTT. Its protein is CASSARSNQPQHF.

V is TRBV7-2 and J is TRBJ2-1; 10 nucleotides line up with TRBD2. Germline trimming cut 5 bases from V and 6 bases from J; bases unmatched to any gene: 10. The V gene's germline CDR1 is SGHTA and CDR2 FQGNSA. CDR3 length: 16 residues. As DNA, the CDR3 is TGTGCCAGCAGCCCTGGAGGGACTAGCGTATTCAATGAGCAGTTCTTC. Its protein product is CASSPGGTSVFNEQFF. Drawing the rest from reference TRBV7-2 and TRBJ2-1, the complete variable domain is GAGVSQSPSNKVTEKGKDVELRCDPISGHTALYWYRQSLGQGLEFLIYFQGNSAPDKSGLPSDRFSAERTGGSVSTLTIQRTQQEDSAVYLCASSPGGTSVFNEQFFGPGTRLTVL.

This rearrangement joins TRBV15 to TRBJ2-3; TRBD2 aligns across 7 bases. This CDR3 has 14 amino acids. V was pared by 1 base and J by 6 bases, with 4 bases of the junction left unmatched. Germline CDR1 reads LNHNV; CDR2 reads YYDKDF (reference sequence). In nucleotides, the CDR3 is TGTGCCACCAGCAGAGTGAATAGCGGGGATACGCAGTATTTT. Its translation: CATSRVNSGDTQYF.

The rearrangement joins TRBV27 to TRBJ1-2, with D possibly being TRBD1 (6 bases). This CDR3 has 13 residues. V lost 8 bases and J lost 7, with 17 bases in between. Germline V gene lookup returns CDR1 MNHEY and CDR2 SMNVEV (reference sequence). This chain's CDR3 is CASSPGTRAGYTF. CDR3 DNA sequence: TGTGCCAGCTCACCCGGGACAAGAGCTGGCTACACCTTC.

The chain carries TRBV19 and TRBJ2-2; D possibly corresponds to TRBD2 (6 bases). The germline gives CDR1 LNHDA, CDR2 SQIVND (reference sequence). This CDR3 has 15 amino acids. V was cut by 4 bases and J by 3 bases, with 12 bases left in between. The DNA for the CDR3 is TGTGCCAGTAGTAAGGGACTCTCATACACCGGGGAGCTGTTTTTT. Translated: CASSKGLSYTGELFF. Filled out from reference TRBV19 and TRBJ2-2, the complete variable domain reads DGGITQSPKYLFRKEGQNVTLSCEQNLNHDAMYWYRQDPGQGLRLIYYSQIVNDFQKGDIAEGYSVSREKKESFPLTVTSAQKNPTAFYLCASSKGLSYTGELFFGEGSRLTVL.

The DNA for the CDR3 is TGCGCCAGCAGCCTCAACCTTGACAGAAACTATGGCTACACCTTC. Protein product: CASSLNLDRNYGYTF. The J gene is TRBJ1-2, the V gene TRBV5-1, with D possibly matching TRBD1 (5 bases). The CDR3 is made up of 15 amino acids. The germline CDR1 and CDR2 sequences are SGHRS and YFSETQ. V was trimmed by 4 bases and J by 2 bases, leaving 15 bases between them.

V and J are TRBV18 and TRBJ2-5; 7 bases are shared with TRBD1. Germline V gene sequence: CDR1 KGHSH, CDR2 LQKENI. This CDR3 spans 15 amino acids. Trimming at V came to 4 bases and at J to 0 bases, leaving 5 bases not matched to a gene. The CDR3 protein is CASSLNQGDQETQYF. In DNA, the CDR3 is TGTGCCAGCTCACTAAACCAGGGGGACCAAGAGACCCAGTACTTC.

The chain has TRBV18 and TRBJ1-2, with D maybe TRBD1 (6 bases). This CDR3 spans 14 amino acids. CDR1 and CDR2 from the germline V gene are KGHSH and LQKENI. Trimming left V 6 bases short and J 7 bases short, with 18 bases between. Here the CDR3 reads CASSQDSRLGGYTF. CDR3 sequence (DNA): TGTGCCAGCTCGCAGGACAGCAGGCTGGGTGGCTACACCTTC.

The chain uses TRBV9 and TRBJ2-3; the match to TRBD2 covers 8 bases. The V gene end was trimmed by 4 bases and the J gene end by 3 bases; junction bases not matched to a gene: 13. The CDR3 sequence is 17 residues long. The germline V gene encodes CDR1 SGDLS and CDR2 YYNGEE. CDR3 sequence (DNA): TGTGCCAGCAGCCTGCGTGCCGGGGGGGCCGGGACAGATACGCAGTATTTT. Translated, it gives CASSLRAGGAGTDTQYF.

J is TRBJ2-7 and V is TRBV7-3, with D perhaps TRBD1 (6 bases). Germline assignment: CDR1 SGHTA and CDR2 FQGTGA. This CDR3 contains 15 residues. V was clipped by 5 bases and J by 6 bases, with 20 bases between them. CDR3 DNA sequence: TGTGCCAGCAGCCCCAACAGGGACCGCCTAAGCGAGCAGTACTTC. Protein: CASSPNRDRLSEQYF.

The rearrangement uses TRBV9 and TRBJ1-3; D gene ambiguous. This CDR3 contains 16 residues. V shed 7 bases and J shed 1 base, with 18 bases lying between them. Germline values: CDR1 SGDLS, CDR2 YYNGEE. This chain's CDR3 is CASGLNPAGSGNTIYF. In DNA form, the CDR3 reads TGTGCCAGCGGTCTCAACCCTGCCGGTTCTGGAAACACCATATATTTT. The full variable domain, with the rest looked up from reference TRBV9 and TRBJ1-3, is DSGVTQTPKHLITATGQRVTLRCSPRSGDLSVYWYQQSLDQGLQFLIQYYNGEERAKGNILERFSAQQFPDLHSELNLSSLELGDSALYFCASGLNPAGSGNTIYFGEGSWLTVV.

The count of this clone is one. CDR3 bases: TGTGCCAGCAGCTCTGACAGGGGGTTAGGTCAGCCCCAGCATTTT. This sequence encodes CASSSDRGLGQPQHF. The rearrangement links TRBV7-3 to TRBJ1-5; TRBD1 matches 9 bases. J gave up 6 bases and V 4 bases, and 7 bases lay outside the gene matches. CDR3 length: 15 amino acids. The germline V gene has CDR1 SGHTA and CDR2 FQGTGA.

DNA for the CDR3: TGTGCCAGCTCACCATGGATAAACAGGGGCCCCACTGAAGCTTTCTTT. Its translation: CASSPWINRGPTEAFF. The chain employs TRBV18 and TRBJ1-1; 7 bases match TRBD1. This CDR3 is built from 16 residues. Germline-derived CDR1 and CDR2 are KGHSH and LQKENI. Germline trimming cut 2 bases from V and 4 bases from J; bases unmatched to any gene: 10.